One TCR beta chain is described in this entry. Its antigen is still unknown. This sample is part of a study of identical twins. Study conclusions and caveats: Those out-of-frame alpha sequences shared by twins showed an excess of low generation probability.

Via MiXCR, TCRdb re-called the 5' RACE reads, giving one row per CDR3 protein. The sample holds approximately 1.8 million distinct CDR3 sequences, less than 35% seen once. The CDR3 has 14 amino acids. The germline CDR1 and CDR2 sequences are ENHRY and SYGVKD. V was trimmed by 11 bases and J by 2 bases, leaving 17 bases between them. Sequencing was done on a sample of cord blood. The clonotype originates from a newborn girl in good health. This sequence joins TRBV10-3 and TRBJ2-3; TRBD2 is a possible D gene (6 bases). The CDR3 loop reads CAVYGGGTTDTQYF. CDR3 DNA: TGTGCCGTGTATGGGGGAGGCACCACAGATACGCAGTATTTT.